This TCR beta chain is from a study of regulatory T cells in long-lasting Graves disease. In its sample, this clonotype was seen many times. Assembly of TCR beta libraries relied on iRepertoire HTBI primers together with Arm-PCR of CDR3 regions. TCRdb re-called the multiplex PCR reads with MiXCR, one entry per CDR3 protein. Of around 400,000 distinct CDR3 sequences in the sample, about 10% are singletons; the top ten hold approximately 17%. This sample's time point: newly diagnosed GD, antithyroid drugs for less than 3 months. Making the TCR library involved RNA that had been extracted from PBMCs. V shed 2 bases and J 4 bases; nucleotides not matched to a gene: 14. The CDR3 loop spans 18 amino acids. Looked up from germline, CDR1 is MDHEN and CDR2 is SYDVKM. This sample also appeared in a second study, on T cells in Graves' hyperthyroidism and ophthalmopathy.

The V call is TRBV28, the J call TRBJ1-2, with 9 bases aligning to TRBD1. Sample: peripheral blood mononuclear cells (PBMCs), taken at new diagnosis, from a patient treated with antithyroid drugs. The source of this sequence is a woman aged 18 to 35 with Graves disease. The CDR3 spells CASSLPHMRTGVIYGYTF. Here the CDR3 DNA reads TGTGCCAGCAGTTTACCCCATATGCGGACAGGGGTGATCTATGGCTACACCTTC.